This entry lists 20 T cell receptor beta chains sequenced from one sample in a study of blood T cell repertoires in COVID-19. Some clones are missing from TCRdb's copy, which holds only in-frame ones; the method was immunoSEQ multiplex PCR. The profile shows 90,000 to 150,000 clones, about 80% of them singletons. The source material was peripheral blood. The receptors were sampled from a woman aged 80 or over with acute or convalescent COVID-19.

The V gene is TRBV9, the J gene TRBJ2-1; D not resolved. The CDR3 is 15 residues long. Trimming pared 4 bases from V and 0 bases from J, leaving 11 bases between. Germline CDR1 is SGDLS and CDR2 is YYNGEE. The CDR3 nucleotides read TGTGCCAGCAGCCCCCTTGTTAGCTCCTACAATGAGCAGTTCTTC. Translated, it gives CASSPLVSSYNEQFF.

The J gene is TRBJ2-3, the V gene TRBV9, with a tentative D call TRBD1 (5 bases). Between the trimmed V and J ends, which lost 0 bases and 2 bases, there was a span of 7 bases. From germline, CDR1 is SGDLS and CDR2 YYNGEE. CDR3 length: 14 residues. The CDR3 coding sequence is TGTGCCAGCAGCGTAGAAGGGGCCACAGATACGCAGTATTTT. It codes for CASSVEGATDTQYF.

This chain uses TRBV6-1 with TRBJ2-3; possible D gene TRBD2, 5 bases. Per germline, CDR1 MNHNS and CDR2 SASEGT. The CDR3 totals 17 residues. V lost 0 bases, J lost 1 base, and 14 bases lay in between. The CDR3 bases are TGTGCCAGCAGTGAAGCTTATGGGAGAGCGGGCACAGATACGCAGTATTTT. This sequence encodes CASSEAYGRAGTDTQYF.

The chain is built from TRBV5-5 and TRBJ1-6, with D uncertain. V lost 2 bases and J lost 7, with 16 bases in between. The germline gives CDR1 SGHKS, CDR2 YYEKEE (reference sequence). This CDR3 contains 16 residues. Here the CDR3 reads CASSFSPDTLNSPLHF. In DNA form, the CDR3 reads TGTGCCAGCAGCTTCAGTCCAGACACCTTAAATTCACCCCTCCACTTT. Combining the CDR3 with reference TRBV5-5 and TRBJ1-6 gives the whole variable domain DAGVTQSPTHLIKTRGQQVTLRCSPISGHKSVSWYQQVLGQGPQFIFQYYEKEERGRGNFPDRFSARQFPNYSSELNVNALLLGDSALYLCASSFSPDTLNSPLHFGNGTRLTVT.

The chain carries TRBV27 and TRBJ2-7; 12 bases line up with TRBD2. This CDR3 region has 18 residues. The J segment lost 4 bases and the V segment lost 6 bases, leaving 16 bases of the junction unmatched. CDR1 and CDR2 (germline): MNHEY, SMNVEV (reference sequence). The DNA for the CDR3 is TGTGCCAGCAGACGTGGCAACGGGCTAGCGGGAGGGATTTACGAGCAGTACTTC. Translation gives CASRRGNGLAGGIYEQYF.

The table lists this clone with a few counts. This chain uses TRBV4-2 with TRBJ1-2, with a weak D call TRBD1 (5 bases). The CDR3 totals 15 residues. Germline V CDR1 and CDR2: LGHNA, YNFKEQ. V gave up 0 bases and J gave up 0 bases, with 8 bases separating them. CDR3 sequence (DNA): TGTGCCAGCAGCCAAGATCCGGACACTAACTATGGCTACACCTTC. Translated: CASSQDPDTNYGYTF.

This clone was picked up one time. This sequence joins TRBV5-6 and TRBJ2-2; TRBD2 aligns across 7 bases. The V gene's germline CDR1 is SGHDT and CDR2 YYEEEE. The length of the CDR3 is 14 residues. V dropped 3 bases and J dropped 5; count of bases not matched to a gene: 4. CDR3: CASSWDSGTGELFF. The CDR3 DNA follows: TGTGCCAGCAGCTGGGATAGCGGGACCGGGGAGCTGTTTTTT.

This clone was seen a single time. This sequence joins TRBV11-3 and TRBJ2-5; D might be TRBD2 (5 bases). Germline CDR1 is SGHNT and CDR2 is YENEEA. This CDR3 region has 15 residues. V was pared by 5 bases and J by 5 bases, with 18 bases between. The CDR3 sequence is CASSLGRSGGETQYF. The CDR3, as DNA: TGTGCCAGCAGCCTTGGCCGGAGCGGTGGGGAGACCCAGTACTTC.

The rearrangement joins TRBV5-1 to TRBJ2-7, with 13 bases aligning to TRBD2. V was pared by 4 bases and J by 3 bases, with 7 bases of the junction left unmatched. CDR1 is SGHRS, CDR2 YFSETQ, per germline. This CDR3 has 16 amino acids. CDR3 residues: CASSLGTSGEIYEQYF. Written as DNA, the CDR3 is TGCGCCAGCAGCCTAGGGACTAGCGGGGAAATCTACGAGCAGTACTTC. Filled out from reference TRBV5-1 and TRBJ2-7, the complete variable domain reads KAGVTQTPRYLIKTRGQQVTLSCSPISGHRSVSWYQQTPGQGLQFLFEYFSETQRNKGNFPGRFSGRQFSNSRSEMNVSTLELGDSALYLCASSLGTSGEIYEQYFGPGTRLTVT.

Regarding this clone: The germline gene is not matched at one end of the junction; a read error may be the cause. The chain links TRBV5-6 to TRBJ1-2; 10 positions match TRBD1. The CDR3 spans 13 residues. Germline CDR1 is SGHDT and CDR2 is YYEEEE. This CDR3 is CASTLTGGQGYTF. CDR3 coding DNA: TGTGCCAGCACCTTGACAGGGGGCCAGGGCTACACCTTC.

This clone was recorded once. The gene calls are TRBV3-1 (or the pseudogene TRBV3-2) and TRBJ1-3; D is unclear. V shed 0 bases and J shed 5 bases, with 8 bases lying between them. The CDR3 spans 14 residues. Germline CDR1 reads LGHDT; CDR2 reads YNNKEL (reference sequence). DNA of the CDR3: TGTGCCAGCAGCCAAGATGGGAGCAGAAACACCATATATTTT. Its translation: CASSQDGSRNTIYF.

The chain has TRBV11-2 and TRBJ1-2; possible D gene TRBD1, 5 bases. The germline V and J ends were trimmed by 5 bases and 0 bases, with 13 bases remaining between them. The germline V gene encodes CDR1 SGHAT and CDR2 FQNNGV. The CDR3 is 15 residues long. The CDR3 region has the DNA TGTGCCAGCAGCCCGGGGGGAGGGCCTAACTATGGCTACACCTTC. It specifies CASSPGGGPNYGYTF.

The CDR3 DNA is TGTGCCAGCAGTGGGACTACAAAGTTCTTC. This encodes CASSGTTKFF. The chain links TRBV12-3 or TRBV12-4 to TRBJ2-1, with 7 bases identical to TRBD2. The trim removed 5 bases at V and 14 bases at J, leaving 3 bases unmatched. CDR3 length: 10 residues.

This rearrangement joins TRBV28 to TRBJ1-2; 8 nucleotides match TRBD1. With 10 bases clipped from V and 5 bases from J, the junction kept 9 bases outside the gene matches. The CDR3 spans 13 residues. The germline V gene encodes CDR1 MDHEN and CDR2 SYDVKM. CDR3 sequence (DNA): TGTGCCACAGGGGGCGGGGGATTTTATGGCTACACCTTC. This codes for CATGGGGFYGYTF.

The rearrangement joins TRBV10-2 to TRBJ2-2; unclear D gene. V lost 4 bases, J lost 2 bases, and 11 bases lay in between. CDR3 length equals 15 residues. Germline loops: CDR1 WSHSY, CDR2 SAAADI. This CDR3 reads CASSGRLVNTGELFF. Here the CDR3 DNA reads TGCGCCAGCAGTGGTCGGCTAGTAAACACCGGGGAGCTGTTTTTT.

The chain is built from TRBV5-8 and TRBJ2-7; D is perhaps TRBD1 (5 bases). Trimming pared 6 bases from V and 2 bases from J, leaving 15 bases between. Germline lookup yields CDR1 SGHTS and CDR2 YDEGEE. CDR3 size: 14 residues. The CDR3, as DNA: TGTGCCAGCATCGTTACAGGATTACCCTACGAGCAGTACTTC. Translated, it gives CASIVTGLPYEQYF.

The chain links TRBV3-1 (or the pseudogene TRBV3-2) to TRBJ2-1; tentatively, D is TRBD1 (6 bases). Germline CDR1 LGHDT, CDR2 YNNKEL (reference sequence). This CDR3 is built from 15 residues. Trimming took 0 bases from V and 6 from J, leaving 12 bases between them. For the CDR3, the DNA is TGTGCCAGCAGCCAAGACGCGACAGGTGGCAATGAGCAGTTCTTC. Translating it yields CASSQDATGGNEQFF.

V and J are TRBV5-4 and TRBJ2-2; possible D gene TRBD1, 6 bases. The V gene's germline CDR1 is SGHNT and CDR2 YYREEE (reference sequence). V lost 3 bases to trimming and J lost 0 bases, with 12 bases between them. This CDR3 region has 16 residues. CDR3 DNA: TGTGCCAGCAGCTCGACAGGCCGCGCGAACACCGGGGAGCTGTTTTTT. Amino acids: CASSSTGRANTGELFF.

CDR3 in amino acids: CASSLSRDHGYTF. As DNA, the CDR3 is TGTGCCAGCAGTTTATCGAGGGATCACGGCTACACCTTC. The chain combines TRBV28 with TRBJ1-2; unclear D gene. CDR1 is MDHEN and CDR2 is SYDVKM in the germline V gene. CDR3 length: 13 amino acids. Trimming took off 1 base at V and 8 bases at J, with 11 bases between the two ends.

As to this clone: The sample has other DNA sequences that encode this CDR3 too. The CDR3 bases are TGTGCCAGCAGCTCCGGACAGGGGGTTGACAATGAGCAGTTCTTC. The encoded protein is CASSSGQGVDNEQFF. The chain combines TRBV11-3 with TRBJ2-1; 10 nucleotides line up with TRBD1. Germline trimming cut 4 bases from V and 5 bases from J; bases unmatched to any gene: 5. The CDR3 covers 15 residues. Germline assignment: CDR1 SGHNT and CDR2 YENEEA.